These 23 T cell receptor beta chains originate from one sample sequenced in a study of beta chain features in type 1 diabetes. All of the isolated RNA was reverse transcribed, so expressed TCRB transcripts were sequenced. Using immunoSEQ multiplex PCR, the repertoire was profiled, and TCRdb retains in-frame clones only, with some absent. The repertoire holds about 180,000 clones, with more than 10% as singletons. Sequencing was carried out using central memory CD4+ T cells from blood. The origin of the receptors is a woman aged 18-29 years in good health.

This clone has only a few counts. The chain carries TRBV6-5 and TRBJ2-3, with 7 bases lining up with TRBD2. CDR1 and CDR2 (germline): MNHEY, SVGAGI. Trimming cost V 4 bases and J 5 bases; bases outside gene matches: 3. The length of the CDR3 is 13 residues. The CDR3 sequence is CASSLIAGDTQYF. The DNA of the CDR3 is TGTGCCAGCAGTTTAATAGCGGGAGATACGCAGTATTTT.

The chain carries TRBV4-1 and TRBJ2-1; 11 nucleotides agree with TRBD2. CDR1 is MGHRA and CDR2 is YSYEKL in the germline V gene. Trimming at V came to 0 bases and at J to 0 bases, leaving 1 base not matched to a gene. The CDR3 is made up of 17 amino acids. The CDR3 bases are TGCGCCAGCAGCCAAGAGGGACTAGCGGCCTCCTACAATGAGCAGTTCTTC. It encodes CASSQEGLAASYNEQFF.

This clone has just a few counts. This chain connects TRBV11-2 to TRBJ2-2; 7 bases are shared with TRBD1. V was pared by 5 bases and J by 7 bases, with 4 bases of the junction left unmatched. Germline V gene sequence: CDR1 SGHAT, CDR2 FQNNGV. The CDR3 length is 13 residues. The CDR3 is CASSPQGDGELFF. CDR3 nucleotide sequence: TGTGCCAGCAGCCCCCAGGGGGACGGGGAGCTGTTTTTT.

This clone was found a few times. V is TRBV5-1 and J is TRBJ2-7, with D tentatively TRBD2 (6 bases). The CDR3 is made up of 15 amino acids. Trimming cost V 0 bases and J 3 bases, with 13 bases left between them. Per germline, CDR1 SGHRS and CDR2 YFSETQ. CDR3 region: CASSLGASEYYEQYF. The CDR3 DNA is TGCGCCAGCAGCTTGGGGGCTAGCGAGTACTACGAGCAGTACTTC.

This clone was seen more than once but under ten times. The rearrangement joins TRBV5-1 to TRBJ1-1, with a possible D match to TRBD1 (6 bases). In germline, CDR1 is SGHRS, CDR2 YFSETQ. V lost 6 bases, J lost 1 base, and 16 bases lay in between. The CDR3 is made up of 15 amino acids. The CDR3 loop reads CASTPGGQENTEAFF. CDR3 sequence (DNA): TGCGCCAGCACACCGGGGGGGCAGGAGAACACTGAAGCTTTCTTT.

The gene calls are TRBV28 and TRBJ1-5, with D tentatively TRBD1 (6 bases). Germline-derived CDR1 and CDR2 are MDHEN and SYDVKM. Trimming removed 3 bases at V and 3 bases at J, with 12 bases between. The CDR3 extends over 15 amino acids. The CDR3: CASSFAGAFNQPQHF. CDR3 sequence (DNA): TGTGCCAGCAGTTTCGCAGGGGCGTTCAATCAGCCCCAGCATTTT.

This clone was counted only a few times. The CDR3 nucleotides read TGCGCCAGCAGCTTGGAGGGGAGGAGAGAGACCCAGTACTTC. It encodes CASSLEGRRETQYF. This chain connects TRBV5-1 to TRBJ2-5; perhaps TRBD2 as D (6 bases). In germline, CDR1 is SGHRS, CDR2 YFSETQ. Trimming took off 0 bases at V and 4 bases at J, with 10 bases between the two ends. The CDR3 length is 14 residues.

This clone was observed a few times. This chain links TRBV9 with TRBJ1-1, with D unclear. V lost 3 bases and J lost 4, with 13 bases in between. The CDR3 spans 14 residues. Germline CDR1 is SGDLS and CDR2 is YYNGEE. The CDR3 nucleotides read TGTGCCAGCAGCGGAGGGATTTCGAGCACTGAAGCTTTCTTT. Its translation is CASSGGISSTEAFF.

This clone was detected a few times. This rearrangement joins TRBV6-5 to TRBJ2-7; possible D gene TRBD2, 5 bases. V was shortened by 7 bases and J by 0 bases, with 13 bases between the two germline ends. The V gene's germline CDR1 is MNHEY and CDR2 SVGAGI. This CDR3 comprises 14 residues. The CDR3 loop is CASKRALPSYEQYF. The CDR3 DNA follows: TGTGCCAGCAAGAGGGCCTTACCCTCCTACGAGCAGTACTTC.

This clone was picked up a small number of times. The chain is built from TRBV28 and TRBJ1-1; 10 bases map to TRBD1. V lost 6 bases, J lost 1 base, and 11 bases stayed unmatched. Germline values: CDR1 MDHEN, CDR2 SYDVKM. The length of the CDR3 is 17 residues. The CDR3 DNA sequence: TGTGCCAGCAGGCGTTCCGGGACAGGGGCCTGGAACACTGAAGCTTTCTTT. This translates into CASRRSGTGAWNTEAFF.

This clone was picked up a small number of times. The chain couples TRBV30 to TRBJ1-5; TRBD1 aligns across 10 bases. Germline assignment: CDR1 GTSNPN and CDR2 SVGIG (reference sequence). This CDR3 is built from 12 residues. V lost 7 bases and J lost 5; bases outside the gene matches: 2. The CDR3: CALDRGDQPQHF. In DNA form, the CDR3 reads TGTGCCTTGGACAGGGGGGATCAGCCCCAGCATTTT.

Here the CDR3 DNA reads TGTGCCATCAGTGGGACCCCTACAGGGGCCAACACTGAAGCTTTCTTT. As protein: CAISGTPTGANTEAFF. The chain links TRBV10-3 to TRBJ1-1, with TRBD1 identical over 7 bases. With 4 bases clipped from V and 2 bases from J, the junction kept 10 bases outside the gene matches. CDR1 ENHRY and CDR2 SYGVKD come from the germline V gene. The CDR3 is 16 residues long.

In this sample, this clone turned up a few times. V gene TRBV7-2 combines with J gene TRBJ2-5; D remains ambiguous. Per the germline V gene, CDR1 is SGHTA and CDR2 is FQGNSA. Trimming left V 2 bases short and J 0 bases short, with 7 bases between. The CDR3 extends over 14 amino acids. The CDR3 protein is CASSLWRYQETQYF. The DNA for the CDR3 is TGTGCCAGCAGCTTATGGCGGTACCAAGAGACCCAGTACTTC.

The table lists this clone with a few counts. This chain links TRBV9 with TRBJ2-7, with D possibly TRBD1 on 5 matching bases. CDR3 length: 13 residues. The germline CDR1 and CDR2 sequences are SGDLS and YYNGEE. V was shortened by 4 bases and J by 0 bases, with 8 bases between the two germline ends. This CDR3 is CASSPDSSYEQYF. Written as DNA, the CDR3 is TGTGCCAGCAGCCCCGACAGCTCCTACGAGCAGTACTTC.

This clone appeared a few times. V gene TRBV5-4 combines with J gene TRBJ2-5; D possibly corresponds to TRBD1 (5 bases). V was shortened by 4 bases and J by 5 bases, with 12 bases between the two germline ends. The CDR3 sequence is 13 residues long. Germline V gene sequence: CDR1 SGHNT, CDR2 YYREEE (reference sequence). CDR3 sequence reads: CASSRQGRETQYF. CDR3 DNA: TGTGCCAGCAGCCGCCAGGGTCGCGAGACCCAGTACTTC.

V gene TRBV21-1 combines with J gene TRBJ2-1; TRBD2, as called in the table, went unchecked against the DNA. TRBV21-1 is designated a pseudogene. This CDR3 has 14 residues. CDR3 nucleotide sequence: TGTGCCAGCAGCAAAAGTTGGTTAGGCGAGCGGCAGTTCTTC. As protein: CASSKSWLGERQFF.

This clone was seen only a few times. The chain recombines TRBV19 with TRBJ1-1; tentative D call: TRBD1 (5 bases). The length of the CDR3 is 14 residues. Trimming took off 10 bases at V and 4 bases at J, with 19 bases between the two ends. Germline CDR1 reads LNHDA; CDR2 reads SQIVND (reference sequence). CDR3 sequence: CATATRGFPTEAFF. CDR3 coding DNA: TGTGCCACCGCCACTCGGGGGTTTCCCACTGAAGCTTTCTTT.

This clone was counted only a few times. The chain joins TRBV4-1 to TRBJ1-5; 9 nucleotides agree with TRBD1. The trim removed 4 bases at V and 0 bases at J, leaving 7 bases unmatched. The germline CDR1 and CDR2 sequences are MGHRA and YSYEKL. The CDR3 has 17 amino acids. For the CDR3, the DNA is TGCGCCAGCAGCCCACCCGGGGACAGGGATAGCAATCAGCCCCAGCATTTT. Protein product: CASSPPGDRDSNQPQHF.

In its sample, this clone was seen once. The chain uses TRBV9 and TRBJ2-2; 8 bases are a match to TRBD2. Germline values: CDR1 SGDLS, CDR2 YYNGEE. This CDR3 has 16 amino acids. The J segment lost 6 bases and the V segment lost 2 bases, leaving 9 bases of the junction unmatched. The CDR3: CASSVSGLGFAGELFF. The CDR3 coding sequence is TGTGCCAGCAGCGTGTCGGGACTAGGTTTCGCCGGGGAGCTGTTTTTT.

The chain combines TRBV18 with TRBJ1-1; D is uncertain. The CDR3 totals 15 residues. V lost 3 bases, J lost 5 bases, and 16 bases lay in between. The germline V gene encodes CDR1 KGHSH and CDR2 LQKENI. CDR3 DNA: TGTGCCAGCTCACCCAGTCGGGAGGCCCGGACTGAAGCTTTCTTT. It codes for CASSPSREARTEAFF. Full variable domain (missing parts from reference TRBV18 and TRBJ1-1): NAGVMQNPRHLVRRRGQEARLRCSPMKGHSHVYWYRQLPEEGLKFMVYLQKENIIDESGMPKERFSAEFPKEGPSILRIQQVVRGDSAAYFCASSPSREARTEAFFGQGTRLTVV.

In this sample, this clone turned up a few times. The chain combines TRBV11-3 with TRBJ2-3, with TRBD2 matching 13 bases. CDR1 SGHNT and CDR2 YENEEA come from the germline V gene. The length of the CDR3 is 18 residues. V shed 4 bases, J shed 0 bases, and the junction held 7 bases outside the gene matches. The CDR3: CASSWGLAGPFSTDTQYF. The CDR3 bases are TGTGCCAGCAGCTGGGGACTAGCGGGACCGTTTAGCACAGATACGCAGTATTTT.

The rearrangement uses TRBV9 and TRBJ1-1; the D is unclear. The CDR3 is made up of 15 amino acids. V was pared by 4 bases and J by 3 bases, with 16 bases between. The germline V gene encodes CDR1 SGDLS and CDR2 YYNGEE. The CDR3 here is CASSPWRGLDTEAFF. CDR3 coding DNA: TGTGCCAGCAGCCCCTGGCGGGGATTAGACACTGAAGCTTTCTTT.

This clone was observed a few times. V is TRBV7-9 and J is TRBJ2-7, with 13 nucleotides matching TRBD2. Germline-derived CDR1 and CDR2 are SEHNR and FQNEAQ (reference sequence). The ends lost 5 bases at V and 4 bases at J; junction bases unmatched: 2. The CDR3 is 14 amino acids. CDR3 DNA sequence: TGTGCCAGCAGCGGGACTAGCGGGAATTACGAGCAGTACTTC. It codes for CASSGTSGNYEQYF.